The 20 T cell receptor beta chains below come from one sample, sequenced in a study of PD-L1 blockade in urothelial cancer. Profiled with immunoSEQ multiplex PCR; TCRdb holds only in-frame clones, not every one. The table lists over 65,000 clones, 84% of them singletons. The sample here was PBMCs, taken around atezolizumab (anti-PD-L1) treatment. Receptors were obtained from a man aged 65 to 85 with urothelial cancer.

The chain is built from TRBV2 and TRBJ1-1; D unresolved. The ends were cut back, 0 bases at V and 11 bases at J, with 10 bases in the middle. Germline CDR1 SNHLY, CDR2 FYNNEI. The CDR3 loop spans 12 amino acids. The CDR3 reads CASSEARRDAFF. CDR3 DNA sequence: TGTGCCAGCAGTGAAGCGAGGCGGGATGCTTTCTTT.

The count of this clone is one. The rearrangement joins TRBV6-1 to TRBJ2-5; tentative D call: TRBD2 (5 bases). This CDR3 comprises 12 residues. In germline, CDR1 is MNHNS, CDR2 SASEGT. Between the trimmed V and J ends, which lost 8 bases and 4 bases, there was a span of 11 bases. Here the CDR3 DNA reads TGTGCCAGCCGACCCCGGGGAGAGACCCAGTACTTC. This gives the protein CASRPRGETQYF.

The sample holds one count of this clone. The chain links TRBV15 to TRBJ2-7, with TRBD1 matching over 9 bases. J gave up 5 bases and V 3 bases, and 8 bases lay outside the gene matches. Looked up from germline, CDR1 is LNHNV and CDR2 is YYDKDF (reference sequence). CDR3 length: 15 amino acids. The CDR3 loop is CATSRGQGIDDEQYF. The DNA for the CDR3 is TGTGCCACCAGCAGGGGACAGGGAATAGACGACGAGCAGTACTTC.

This clone appeared once. The rearrangement links TRBV28 to TRBJ2-7; TRBD2 aligns across 8 bases. This CDR3 spans 17 amino acids. CDR1 MDHEN and CDR2 SYDVKM come from the germline V gene. J was trimmed by 3 bases and V by 3 bases; bases with no gene match: 13. CDR3 in DNA: TGTGCCAGCAGTTTGACACTCTTTAGTAGCGGGAACTACGAGCAGTACTTC. It encodes CASSLTLFSSGNYEQYF.

This chain uses TRBV30 with TRBJ2-4, with a possible D match to TRBD1 (6 bases). CDR3 length: 12 residues. The germline V gene has CDR1 GTSNPN and CDR2 SVGIG (reference sequence). The V end lost 1 base, the J end lost 5 bases, and 6 bases lay between the germline ends. In nucleotides, the CDR3 is TGTGCCTGGAGTGACAGGGAAAACATTCAGTACTTC. This encodes CAWSDRENIQYF.

The rearrangement uses TRBV28 and TRBJ1-1; 8 bases are shared with TRBD1. Looked up from germline, CDR1 is MDHEN and CDR2 is SYDVKM. Trimming at V came to 5 bases and at J to 4 bases, leaving 12 bases not matched to a gene. The CDR3 has 16 residues. The CDR3 sequence: CASSPRRGRDRTEAFF. In DNA, the CDR3 is TGTGCCAGCAGTCCGCGCAGGGGGCGTGATCGCACTGAAGCTTTCTTT. Using reference TRBV28 and TRBJ1-1 for the parts outside the CDR3, the full variable domain is DVKVTQSSRYLVKRTGEKVFLECVQDMDHENMFWYRQDPGLGLRLIYFSYDVKMKEKGDIPEGYSVSREKKERFSLILESASTNQTSMYLCASSPRRGRDRTEAFFGQGTRLTVV.

The chain is built from TRBV19 and TRBJ2-1, with D possibly TRBD2 on 6 matching bases. The CDR3 covers 16 residues. The germline V and J ends were trimmed by 7 bases and 8 bases, with 24 bases remaining between them. The germline CDR1 and CDR2 sequences are LNHDA and SQIVND (reference sequence). DNA of the CDR3: TGTGCCAGTAAATCTCGTGCGGACGGGAGTTGGGATGAGCAGTTCTTC. It is translated as CASKSRADGSWDEQFF. The variable domain in full, completed from reference TRBV19 and TRBJ2-1, reads DGGITQSPKYLFRKEGQNVTLSCEQNLNHDAMYWYRQDPGQGLRLIYYSQIVNDFQKGDIAEGYSVSREKKESFPLTVTSAQKNPTAFYLCASKSRADGSWDEQFFGPGTRLTVL.

V and J are TRBV27 and TRBJ2-7; 12 bases line up with TRBD2. The CDR3 spans 16 residues. V dropped 5 bases and J dropped 6; count of bases not matched to a gene: 11. Germline CDR1 and CDR2: MNHEY and SMNVEV (reference sequence). The CDR3: CASSTDRLAGVSEQYF. The CDR3 region has the DNA TGTGCCAGCAGTACAGACCGACTAGCGGGAGTGAGCGAGCAGTACTTC.

This chain connects TRBV19 to TRBJ1-1, with TRBD1 identical over 9 bases. Germline V gene lookup returns CDR1 LNHDA and CDR2 SQIVND (reference sequence). The CDR3 has 13 amino acids. Trimming removed 6 bases from V and 5 bases from J; junction bases left unmatched: 4. CDR3 DNA: TGTGCCAGTAGCTACGGGACAGGGACTGAAGCTTTCTTT. Protein: CASSYGTGTEAFF.

The chain employs TRBV9 and TRBJ1-1; D uncertain. V was trimmed by 4 bases and J by 4 bases, leaving 11 bases between them. The germline V gene encodes CDR1 SGDLS and CDR2 YYNGEE. There are 13 residues in the CDR3. CDR3 residues: CASSLQQRTEAFF. The CDR3 coding sequence is TGTGCCAGCAGCCTCCAGCAGCGCACTGAAGCTTTCTTT.

V usage is TRBV19 and J usage is TRBJ2-3, with D uncertain. This CDR3 comprises 16 residues. V was shortened by 3 bases and J by 2 bases, with 15 bases between the two germline ends. The germline gives CDR1 LNHDA, CDR2 SQIVND (reference sequence). CDR3 nucleotide sequence: TGTGCCAGTAGTATTTTGGCGGCGGCAACCACAGATACGCAGTATTTT. The encoded protein is CASSILAAATTDTQYF.

CDR3 loop: CASSLRMRLADNEQFF. The CDR3 bases are TGTGCCAGCAGTTTGCGTATGAGGCTAGCGGACAATGAGCAGTTCTTC. The V call is TRBV28, the J call TRBJ2-1, with TRBD2 matching 7 bases. The CDR3 loop spans 16 amino acids. With 3 bases clipped from V and 5 bases from J, the junction kept 10 bases outside the gene matches. Per the germline V gene, CDR1 is MDHEN and CDR2 is SYDVKM. The whole variable domain, remainder taken from reference TRBV28 and TRBJ2-1, is DVKVTQSSRYLVKRTGEKVFLECVQDMDHENMFWYRQDPGLGLRLIYFSYDVKMKEKGDIPEGYSVSREKKERFSLILESASTNQTSMYLCASSLRMRLADNEQFFGPGTRLTVL.

The chain joins TRBV5-6 to TRBJ1-1; 7 positions match TRBD1. Germline values: CDR1 SGHDT, CDR2 YYEEEE. The CDR3 consists of 16 residues. Trimming took 4 bases from V and 0 from J; bases not matched to a gene: 9. DNA of the CDR3: TGTGCCAGCAGCAATCCACCGGGACAGATGAACACTGAAGCTTTCTTT. Translation gives CASSNPPGQMNTEAFF. The full variable domain, in which reference TRBV5-6 and TRBJ1-1 provide the parts outside the CDR3, is DAGVTQSPTHLIKTRGQQVTLRCSPKSGHDTVSWYQQALGQGPQFIFQYYEEEERQRGNFPDRFSGHQFPNYSSELNVNALLLGDSALYLCASSNPPGQMNTEAFFGQGTRLTVV.

The chain is built from TRBV5-4 and TRBJ1-1; 9 bases are shared with TRBD1. Trimming removed 3 bases from V and 1 base from J; junction bases left unmatched: 4. Germline assignment: CDR1 SGHNT and CDR2 YYREEE (reference sequence). This CDR3 comprises 15 residues. The CDR3 reads CASSSSQGANTEAFF. CDR3 bases: TGTGCCAGCAGCTCGTCACAGGGGGCGAACACTGAAGCTTTCTTT.

The gene calls are TRBV7-3 and TRBJ2-2, with TRBD2 matching over 11 bases. CDR1 and CDR2 from the germline V gene are SGHTA and FQGTGA. The CDR3 runs 18 residues. V dropped 1 base and J dropped 3; count of bases not matched to a gene: 7. The CDR3 DNA sequence: TGTGCCAGCAGCTTAAGGGTGGGACTAGCGGTCTACACCGGGGAGCTGTTTTTT. Translating gives CASSLRVGLAVYTGELFF. Looking up the rest from reference TRBV7-3 and TRBJ2-2 gives the full variable domain: GAGVSQTPSNKVTEKGKYVELRCDPISGHTALYWYRQSLGQGPEFLIYFQGTGAADDSGLPNDRFFAVRPEGSVSTLKIQRTERGDSAVYLCASSLRVGLAVYTGELFFGEGSRLTVL.

The rearrangement uses TRBV25-1 and TRBJ2-2; 7 bases agree with TRBD1. Per germline, CDR1 MGHDK and CDR2 SYGVNS. This CDR3 is built from 13 residues. Unmatched junction bases numbered 3, after V lost 8 bases and J lost 3 bases. The CDR3 here is CASLGQYTGELFF. The CDR3 nucleotides are TGTGCCAGCCTGGGACAGTACACCGGGGAGCTGTTTTTT.

This clone was seen once. The V and J genes are TRBV19 and TRBJ2-2, with D hard to call. V was trimmed by 1 base and J by 5 bases, leaving 11 bases between them. This CDR3 comprises 15 residues. Looked up from germline, CDR1 is LNHDA and CDR2 is SQIVND (reference sequence). The CDR3 region is CASSIVRVRTGELFF. The CDR3 coding sequence is TGTGCCAGTAGTATAGTCCGGGTTCGAACCGGGGAGCTGTTTTTT.

The table lists this clone with many counts. The gene calls are TRBV25-1 and TRBJ1-1; no reliable D call. This CDR3 is built from 12 residues. Trimming pared 3 bases from V and 11 bases from J, leaving 13 bases between. CDR1 MGHDK and CDR2 SYGVNS come from the germline V gene. The CDR3 DNA reads as TGTGCCAGCAGTGATGCCCCGGGGAGGGCTTTCTTT. It specifies CASSDAPGRAFF.

The chain combines TRBV7-8 with TRBJ2-1; 12 nucleotides agree with TRBD2. The V segment lost 4 bases and the J segment 1 base; nucleotides outside the gene matches: 5. From germline, CDR1 is SGHVS and CDR2 FQNEAQ. The CDR3 is 17 amino acids. Written as DNA, the CDR3 is TGTGCCAGCAGCTCTGGACTAGCGGGGAAATCCTACAATGAGCAGTTCTTC. Translated: CASSSGLAGKSYNEQFF.

V and J are TRBV4-2 and TRBJ2-7, with a weak D call TRBD2 (5 bases). Per germline, CDR1 LGHNA and CDR2 YNFKEQ. V was shortened by 1 base and J by 1 base, with 14 bases between the two germline ends. The CDR3 contains 16 residues. In DNA form, the CDR3 reads TGTGCCAGCAGCCAAGTAAGCGGAGAGCTTTCCTACGAGCAGTACTTC. Amino acids: CASSQVSGELSYEQYF.